These T cell receptor beta chains were read from a single sample in a study of identical twins. Each CDR3 protein gets one entry after TCRdb re-called the 5' RACE reads with MiXCR. The sample holds hundreds of thousands of distinct CDR3 sequences; about 7.3% are singletons and the top ten take 3% to 4%. Another study also made use of these data, one on yellow fever vaccine responses in identical twins.

Source material: memory (CD45RO+) T cells sorted from blood. The receptor set was obtained from a woman under 30 in good health. CDR3s include the opening cysteine and the closing phenylalanine or tryptophan. D genes are given only for firm matches. Clone size, where shown, is once, few, many, or a class for clones that have expanded.

NA	TRBV7-8	TRBJ2-5	NA	TGTGCCAGCAGCGTAACTAGTGGACAAGAGACCCAGTACTTC	CASSVTSGQETQYF
NA	TRBV13	TRBJ2-7	NA	TGTGCCAGCAGCGGGAGAGGAGCCTACGAGCAGTACTTC	CASSGRGAYEQYF
NA	TRBV4-2	TRBJ2-7	many	TGTGCCAGCAGCCAAGAAGAGGGAGCGTCCGAGCAGTACTTC	CASSQEEGASEQYF
NA	TRBV24-1	TRBJ2-6	NA	TGTGCCACCAGTCAATACGACGATAGCTCTGGGGCCAACGTCCTGACTTTC	CATSQYDDSSGANVLTF
NA	TRBV6-4	TRBJ2-3	few	TGTGCCAGCAGTGATGGGCTAACGGGCACAGATACGCAGTATTTT	CASSDGLTGTDTQYF
NA	TRBV27	TRBJ2-5	few	TGTGCCAGCAGAGTTTTCGCAGGCCAAGAGACCCAGTACTTC	CASRVFAGQETQYF
NA	TRBV7-9	TRBJ2-5	many	TGTGCCAGCAGCTTGAGGGGCGCCTTAGAGACCCAGTACTTC	CASSLRGALETQYF
NA	TRBV5-5	TRBJ2-6	NA	TGTGCCAGCAGCCACGGCGGAAGCTCTGGGGCCAACGTCCTGACTTTC	CASSHGGSSGANVLTF
TRBD1	TRBV20-1	TRBJ1-5	many	TGCAGTGCAAGGACAGGCCCCGGGAGTCAGCCCCAGCATTTT	CSARTGPGSQPQHF
NA	TRBV7-2	TRBJ2-5	many	TGTGCCAGCAGCTTCCGGGACTTCCAAGAGACCCAGTACTTC	CASSFRDFQETQYF
NA	TRBV20-1	TRBJ1-1	few	TGCAGTGCTAAGCGGACAGAAAAGAACACTGAAGCTTTCTTT	CSAKRTEKNTEAFF
NA	TRBV18	TRBJ2-5	many	TGTGCCAGCTCATCACTCCACGAACAGGAGACCCAGTACTTC	CASSSLHEQETQYF
NA	TRBV20-1	TRBJ1-1	few	TGCAGTGCTTCCGATGGGACTGAAGCTTTCTTT	CSASDGTEAFF
NA	TRBV3-1	TRBJ2-5	many	TGTGCCAGCAGCCTAGGACAGTTACAAGAGACCCAGTACTTC	CASSLGQLQETQYF
NA	TRBV7-8	TRBJ2-1	many	TGTGCCAGCAGCTTAATCAGTGCACTAGCCAATGAGCAGTTCTTC	CASSLISALANEQFF
NA	TRBV20-1	TRBJ2-6	many	TGCAGTGCTAGACAGGGTGGCTGGGCCAACGTCCTGACTTTC	CSARQGGWANVLTF
NA	TRBV28	TRBJ2-1	few	TGTGCCAGCAGCTTCCCATACTTCCCGGACTGGCAGTTCTTC	CASSFPYFPDWQFF
TRBD2	TRBV5-1	TRBJ2-1	many	TGCGCCAGCCGACTAGCGGGAGGGAATGAGCAGTTCTTC	CASRLAGGNEQFF
NA	TRBV5-1	TRBJ2-3	many	TGCGCCAGCAGCTTGACAGGAGCTAGCACAGATACGCAGTATTTT	CASSLTGASTDTQYF
TRBD1	TRBV12-3/TRBV12-4	TRBJ1-4	many	TGTGCCAGCAGCCCTAATACCGGGACAGGGGGCGAAAAACTGTTTTTT	CASSPNTGTGGEKLFF
NA	TRBV12-3/TRBV12-4	TRBJ2-5	few	TGTGCCAGCAGTCCCCGTTTAGGGAATATACAGACCCAGTACTTC	CASSPRLGNIQTQYF
TRBD2	TRBV10-2	TRBJ2-3	few	TGCGCCAGCAACCCTACCGGGACTAGCGACCCAGATACGCAGTATTTT	CASNPTGTSDPDTQYF
NA	TRBV20-1	TRBJ2-3	NA	TGCAGTGCTAGAGATGCCCAGAAGGGAATGATTCACGATACGCAGTATTTT	CSARDAQKGMIHDTQYF
NA	TRBV5-1	TRBJ2-1	many	TGCGCCAGCAGCATCGGACGGGGTTCCTACAATGAGCAGTTCTTC	CASSIGRGSYNEQFF
NA	TRBV4-2	TRBJ2-3	few	TGTGCCAGCAGCCAAGAGGGCAGGGGCGGCACAGATACGCAGTATTTT	CASSQEGRGGTDTQYF
NA	TRBV5-1	TRBJ2-5	many	TGCGCCAGCAGCCGTGATACCCAAGAGACCCAGTACTTC	CASSRDTQETQYF
TRBD2	TRBV20-1	TRBJ2-4	few	TGCAGTGCAAACGGGCCAGCGGGGGGCAAAAACATTCAGTACTTC	CSANGPAGGKNIQYF
NA	TRBV12-3/TRBV12-4	TRBJ2-2	NA	TGTGCCAGCAGTTTTGCCGGGACTGCGAACACCGGGGAGCTGTTTTTT	CASSFAGTANTGELFF
TRBD2	TRBV11-3	TRBJ2-1	few	TGTGCCAGCAGCTCCCGGGAGGGGTTAGCTCAGTTCTTC	CASSSREGLAQFF
NA	TRBV5-5	TRBJ2-2	NA	TGTGCCAGCAGCCAGGGCGGGCTATACACCGGGGAGCTGTTTTTT	CASSQGGLYTGELFF
TRBD2	TRBV20-1	TRBJ2-1	few	TGCAGTGCTAGAGGTAGCGGGAGGGTGAATGAGCAGTTCTTC	CSARGSGRVNEQFF
NA	TRBV12-3/TRBV12-4	TRBJ2-1	few	TGTGCCAGCATCCTCCTCCCCCCCGGGGCTGAGCAGTTCTTC	CASILLPPGAEQFF
TRBD1	TRBV7-9	TRBJ1-6	NA	TGTGCCAGCAGCTGGGGGGACAGGAAGAATTCACCCCTCCACTTT	CASSWGDRKNSPLHF
NA	TRBV24-1	TRBJ1-1	few	TGTGCCACCAGTGCAGCCTGGAACACTGAAGCTTTCTTT	CATSAAWNTEAFF
NA	TRBV12-3/TRBV12-4	TRBJ2-2	many	TGTGCCAGCAAGCCTCCGGGACAAGTAAACACCGGGGAGCTGTTTTTT	CASKPPGQVNTGELFF
NA	TRBV15	TRBJ2-3	NA	TGTGCCACCAGCGGAGGCGGGTCGGGCACAGATACGCAGTATTTT	CATSGGGSGTDTQYF
NA	TRBV11-2	TRBJ2-7	NA	TGTGCCAGCGTCGGTCGGGACCCTACCCTTGGCTACGAGCAGTACTTC	CASVGRDPTLGYEQYF
TRBD2	TRBV11-1	TRBJ2-1	NA	TGTGCCAGCAGCTTAGGGTGGACTAGCGGGAGGGCCTACAATGAGCAGTTCTTC	CASSLGWTSGRAYNEQFF
TRBD2	TRBV20-1	TRBJ2-3	NA	TGCAGTGCTTACGTGGGGGGGAGAACAGATACGCAGTATTTT	CSAYVGGRTDTQYF
NA	TRBV29-1	TRBJ2-7	few	TGCAGCGTTGATGAACTCTGTAAGAGGTCCTACGAGCAGTACTTC	CSVDELCKRSYEQYF
NA	TRBV27	TRBJ2-1	few	TGTGCCAGCCGAGGCCCCCAGTTAGGGCACAATGAGCAGTTCTTC	CASRGPQLGHNEQFF
TRBD2	TRBV12-3/TRBV12-4	TRBJ2-4	many	TGTGCCAGCAGTGACGGACTAGCGGGACCACTAGCCAAAAACATTCAGTACTTC	CASSDGLAGPLAKNIQYF
TRBD2	TRBV12-3/TRBV12-4	TRBJ2-7	NA	TGTGCCAGCAGGGAGCGGGAACACTCCTACGAGCAGTACTTC	CASREREHSYEQYF
NA	TRBV10-3	TRBJ1-3	NA	TGTGCCATCAGCGCCCAGGTGTTCTCTGGAAACACCATATATTTT	CAISAQVFSGNTIYF
TRBD2	TRBV29-1	TRBJ2-7	few	TGCAGCGTTGACAGCGGGGGCTACGAGCAGTACTTC	CSVDSGGYEQYF
TRBD1	TRBV5-1	TRBJ2-3	few	TGCGCCAGCAGACCATCGACTACCGGGACAGTTAGCACAGATACGCAGTATTTT	CASRPSTTGTVSTDTQYF
NA	TRBV7-8	TRBJ2-5	NA	TGTGCCAGCAGCTTAGGGTGGAGGGTTAGGGAGACCCAGTACTTC	CASSLGWRVRETQYF
NA	TRBV5-1	TRBJ1-4	many	TGCGCCAGCAGCTTTAACAGGGCAACTAATGAAAAACTGTTTTTT	CASSFNRATNEKLFF
NA	TRBV14	TRBJ2-5	NA	TGTGCCAGCAGCCAAGATAGTAACAGGGTGGAGACCCAGTACTTC	CASSQDSNRVETQYF
NA	TRBV15	TRBJ1-2	NA	TGTGCCACCAGCAGAGACCGACTAGGGGGATATGGCTACACCTTC	CATSRDRLGGYGYTF
NA	TRBV6-1	TRBJ2-5	once	TGTGCCAGCAGATCGTGGGTTCAAGAGACCCAGTACTTC	CASRSWVQETQYF
NA	TRBV2	TRBJ1-2	few	TGTGCCAGCAGACGGGAGGGGGGCTACACCTTC	CASRREGGYTF
NA	TRBV7-2	TRBJ2-7	NA	TGTGCCAGCGCCCGGGGCGGGATCAACGAGCAGTACTTC	CASARGGINEQYF
NA	TRBV2	TRBJ2-2	many	TGTGCCAGCACCTCACAGGGATATGACACCGGGGAGCTGTTTTTT	CASTSQGYDTGELFF